The 32 T cell receptor beta chains reported below all come from one sample, sequenced in a study of blood T cell repertoires in COVID-19. TCRdb's table, derived via immunoSEQ multiplex PCR, lists solely in-frame clones and lacks some. The sample carries 130,000 to 150,000 clones, about nine tenths recorded once. The sequenced material came from PBMCs or T cells enriched from blood (not recorded which). Receptors originate from a woman aged 40 to 50 who had been exposed to COVID-19.

This chain links TRBV5-1 with TRBJ2-3; D remains unclear. This CDR3 has 15 residues. Trimming cost V 1 base and J 2 bases, with 11 bases left between them. Looked up from germline, CDR1 is SGHRS and CDR2 is YFSETQ. CDR3 protein: CASSLHRADTDTQYF. CDR3 nucleotides: TGCGCCAGCAGCTTGCACAGAGCTGACACAGATACGCAGTATTTT.

The chain links TRBV25-1 to TRBJ1-3, with a tentative D call TRBD1 (5 bases). Germline V lookup: CDR1 MGHDK, CDR2 SYGVNS. Trimming cost V 3 bases and J 4 bases, with 13 bases left between them. There are 15 residues in the CDR3. Here the CDR3 reads CASSDRGVAGNTIYF. CDR3 sequence (DNA): TGTGCCAGCAGTGACCGGGGGGTGGCAGGAAACACCATATATTTT.

V usage is TRBV13 and J usage is TRBJ1-4, with D perhaps matching TRBD1 (5 bases). The germline V gene encodes CDR1 PRHDT and CDR2 FYEKMQ (reference sequence). This CDR3 region has 14 residues. With 6 bases removed from V and 7 bases from J, the gap between germline ends came to 15 bases. CDR3: CASRLGTETEKLFF. CDR3 nucleotides: TGTGCCAGCAGACTCGGGACTGAGACTGAAAAACTGTTTTTT.

The rearrangement uses TRBV4-1 and TRBJ1-5; D call uncertain. CDR1 is MGHRA and CDR2 is YSYEKL in the germline V gene. V lost 0 bases, J lost 4 bases, and 13 bases lay in between. The CDR3 spans 16 residues. CDR3 in DNA: TGCGCCAGCAGCCAAGATCCGGGGAATAGGAATCAGCCCCAGCATTTT. It translates to CASSQDPGNRNQPQHF.

The CDR3 is CASTPRGNSPLHF. The CDR3 region has the DNA TGTGCCAGCACCCCCCGGGGGAATTCACCCCTCCACTTT. The J gene is TRBJ1-6, the V gene TRBV6-5, with D possibly TRBD1 on 5 matching bases. The CDR3 is 13 residues long. The V gene lost 7 bases and the J gene lost 7 bases, with 11 bases spanning the gap. Germline V lookup: CDR1 MNHEY, CDR2 SVGAGI.

This chain links TRBV19 with TRBJ2-1; a possible D gene is TRBD2 (6 bases). The V gene's germline CDR1 is LNHDA and CDR2 SQIVND (reference sequence). Trimming took 1 base from V and 4 from J, leaving 14 bases between them. The CDR3 is 16 residues long. CDR3 amino acids: CASSIGEAGKYNEQFF. As DNA, the CDR3 is TGTGCCAGTAGTATAGGGGAGGCGGGAAAATACAATGAGCAGTTCTTC.

The V gene is TRBV3-1 (or the pseudogene TRBV3-2), the J gene TRBJ2-3, with 8 bases matching TRBD1. The ends lost 4 bases at V and 3 bases at J; junction bases unmatched: 15. In germline, CDR1 is LGHDT, CDR2 YNNKEL (reference sequence). The CDR3 has 18 residues. This chain's CDR3 is CASSPTIPGGAWTDTQYF. The CDR3, as DNA: TGTGCCAGCAGCCCTACCATCCCAGGGGGCGCATGGACAGATACGCAGTATTTT.

The rearrangement joins TRBV7-9 to TRBJ2-7; tentatively, D is TRBD2 (5 bases). CDR1 is SEHNR and CDR2 is FQNEAQ in the germline V gene (reference sequence). The CDR3 has 14 residues. Trimming removed 4 bases from V and 4 bases from J, with 14 bases in between. The CDR3 here is CASSYGGQVYEQYF. In DNA form, the CDR3 reads TGTGCCAGCAGCTACGGAGGTCAAGTTTACGAGCAGTACTTC.

The chain uses TRBV30 and TRBJ2-7; 11 bases are shared with TRBD2. The V gene end was trimmed by 8 bases and the J gene end by 2 bases; junction bases not matched to a gene: 11. Germline V lookup: CDR1 GTSNPN, CDR2 SVGIG (reference sequence). This CDR3 is built from 15 residues. CDR3 sequence reads: CAHGLAGGIPYEQYF. The CDR3 bases are TGTGCCCATGGGCTAGCGGGGGGTATCCCCTACGAGCAGTACTTC.

This chain joins TRBV5-1 and TRBJ2-1, with D tentatively TRBD2 (5 bases). The CDR3 runs to 14 residues. Germline CDR1 and CDR2: SGHRS and YFSETQ. Between the trimmed V and J ends, which lost 6 bases and 2 bases, there was a span of 12 bases. The CDR3 bases are TGCGCCAGCAACCTTGGAGGCCCCTACAATGAGCAGTTCTTC. Translating it yields CASNLGGPYNEQFF.

In regard to this clone: The limits of the CDR3 on the DNA are not certain, so only TCRdb's listed CDR3 is given. The V gene is TRBV12-1, the J gene TRBJ1-1; the DNA was not compared with TRBD1, the D call given in the table. TRBV12-1 is a recognized pseudogene. The CDR3 has 14 amino acids, counting both end residues. This CDR3 is CASRFGTGNTEAFF.

The V call is TRBV5-4, the J call TRBJ1-2; 12 nucleotides line up with TRBD1. The V and J ends lost 4 bases and 8 bases, in that order; junction bases with no gene match: 12. Germline values: CDR1 SGHNT, CDR2 YYREEE (reference sequence). CDR3 length equals 16 residues. CDR3 DNA sequence: TGTGCCAGCAGCCCTCCCCCGGGACAGGGGGCGGGAGGCTACACCTTC. Its protein is CASSPPPGQGAGGYTF. Together with reference TRBV5-4 and TRBJ1-2, the CDR3 gives the full variable domain: ETGVTQSPTHLIKTRGQQVTLRCSSQSGHNTVSWYQQALGQGPQFIFQYYREEENGRGNFPPRFSGLQFPNYSSELNVNALELDDSALYLCASSPPPGQGAGGYTFGSGTRLTVV.

The J gene is TRBJ1-2, the V gene TRBV15; TRBD1 matches at 9 bases. CDR1 and CDR2 (germline): LNHNV, YYDKDF (reference sequence). Trimming took 4 bases from V and 4 from J; bases not matched to a gene: 7. The CDR3 covers 15 residues. CDR3 coding DNA: TGTGCCACCAGCAACCCACAGGGGGCTGGCTATGGCTACACCTTC. It specifies CATSNPQGAGYGYTF. Complete variable domain (other parts from reference TRBV15 and TRBJ1-2): DAMVIQNPRYQVTQFGKPVTLSCSQTLNHNVMYWYQQKSSQAPKLLFHYYDKDFNNEADTPDNFQSRRPNTSFCFLDIRSPGLGDTAMYLCATSNPQGAGYGYTFGSGTRLTVV.

The chain carries TRBV4-1 and TRBJ1-3; TRBD1 agrees at 7 bases. Looked up from germline, CDR1 is MGHRA and CDR2 is YSYEKL. The CDR3 runs 15 residues. V lost 2 bases and J lost 3; bases outside the gene matches: 4. The CDR3 sequence: CASSQQDRLGNTIYF. The CDR3 nucleotides are TGCGCCAGCAGCCAACAGGACAGGCTTGGAAACACCATATATTTT.

The CDR3 DNA follows: TGTGCCAGCAGCCACCGTAGCGGTGACTACAATGAGCAGTTCTTC. Translating it yields CASSHRSGDYNEQFF. V and J are TRBV11-3 and TRBJ2-1, with a possible D match to TRBD2 (6 bases). Trimming took off 5 bases at V and 3 bases at J, with 14 bases between the two ends. The germline gives CDR1 SGHNT, CDR2 YENEEA. The CDR3 length is 15 residues. Using reference TRBV11-3 and TRBJ2-1 for the parts outside the CDR3, the full variable domain is EAGVVQSPRYKIIEKKQPVAFWCNPISGHNTLYWYLQNLGQGPELLIRYENEEAVDDSQLPKDRFSAERLKGVDSTLKIQPAELGDSAVYLCASSHRSGDYNEQFFGPGTRLTVL.

This chain uses TRBV5-1 with TRBJ2-2; 7 bases match TRBD1. CDR1 and CDR2 (germline): SGHRS, YFSETQ. With V trimmed by 2 bases and J by 7 bases, 8 bases remained unmatched. The CDR3 has 15 residues. CDR3: CASSLYRGRNGELFF. The DNA of the CDR3 is TGCGCCAGCAGCTTATACAGGGGACGGAACGGGGAGCTGTTTTTT.

The rearrangement uses TRBV19 and TRBJ1-5; 10 bases match TRBD1. In germline, CDR1 is LNHDA, CDR2 SQIVND (reference sequence). The CDR3 is 18 residues long. V shed 7 bases, J shed 7 bases, and the junction held 19 bases outside the gene matches. The CDR3 region has the DNA TGTGCCAGTACTGGGGGGGGACAGGGGCCCTTCTCAGTCCAGCCCCAGCATTTT. Residues: CASTGGGQGPFSVQPQHF.

This chain joins TRBV28 and TRBJ1-2, with D uncertain. Germline CDR1 is MDHEN and CDR2 is SYDVKM. The CDR3 runs to 13 residues. The V gene lost 4 bases and the J gene lost 2 bases, with 8 bases spanning the gap. The CDR3: CASSYEENYGYTF. CDR3 in DNA: TGTGCCAGCAGTTACGAGGAAAACTATGGCTACACCTTC.

Only one count was recorded for this clone. The V call is TRBV19, the J call TRBJ1-1, with 7 bases that match TRBD1. V was pared by 7 bases and J by 1 base, with 6 bases of the junction left unmatched. Germline CDR1 and CDR2: LNHDA and SQIVND (reference sequence). This CDR3 has 14 amino acids. Here the CDR3 reads CASTLTGSNTEAFF. CDR3 DNA sequence: TGTGCCAGTACCCTGACAGGGTCGAACACTGAAGCTTTCTTT.

The V gene is TRBV7-2, the J gene TRBJ1-6; the D is unclear. This CDR3 is built from 15 residues. Trimming removed 2 bases from V and 5 bases from J, with 10 bases in between. Per germline, CDR1 SGHTA and CDR2 FQGNSA. The chain's CDR3 is CASSLRQSDNSPLHF. DNA of the CDR3: TGTGCCAGCAGCTTACGGCAGAGCGATAATTCACCCCTCCACTTT.

The chain joins TRBV6-4 to TRBJ2-7; 9 nucleotides agree with TRBD1. CDR3 size: 13 residues. V lost 8 bases to trimming and J lost 8 bases; unmatched junction nucleotides: 10. From germline, CDR1 is MRHNA and CDR2 SNTAGT. The DNA of the CDR3 is TGTGCCAGCTCCCGGGACAGGGAAGAAAAGCAGTACTTC. Its protein product is CASSRDREEKQYF.

CDR3 in DNA: TGTGCCAGCAGTACAACAGGGAGCACTGAAGCTTTCTTT. Translation gives CASSTTGSTEAFF. V is TRBV7-3 and J is TRBJ1-1, with a weak D call TRBD1 (6 bases). V dropped 6 bases and J dropped 4 bases, with 12 bases sitting between them. Per germline, CDR1 SGHTA and CDR2 FQGTGA. This CDR3 region has 13 residues.

This clone occurred once. The CDR3 spells CASRPVLAGTLEQFF. For the CDR3, the DNA is TGCGCCAGCAGACCCGTCCTAGCGGGGACCCTGGAGCAGTTCTTC. This sequence joins TRBV5-1 and TRBJ2-1, with TRBD2 matching over 9 bases. Per germline, CDR1 SGHRS and CDR2 YFSETQ. The V and J ends lost 5 bases and 10 bases, in that order; junction bases with no gene match: 13. The CDR3 totals 15 residues. The full variable domain, rest sourced from reference TRBV5-1 and TRBJ2-1, is KAGVTQTPRYLIKTRGQQVTLSCSPISGHRSVSWYQQTPGQGLQFLFEYFSETQRNKGNFPGRFSGRQFSNSRSEMNVSTLELGDSALYLCASRPVLAGTLEQFFGPGTRLTVL.

The chain has TRBV21-1 and TRBJ1-1; TRBD1 was called by the table and not checked on the DNA. TRBV21-1 is tagged as a pseudogene. The CDR3 runs to 17 residues. The CDR3 DNA follows: TGTGCCAGCAGCAAAGATGTCAGGGTGATTAGAGACACTGAAGCTTTCTTT. Its protein is CASSKDVRVIRDTEAFF.

The chain combines TRBV4-3 with TRBJ1-2; 7 bases match TRBD1. CDR3 length: 15 amino acids. With V trimmed by 0 bases and J by 6 bases, 7 bases remained unmatched. The germline V gene encodes CDR1 LGHNA and CDR2 YSLEER. The CDR3 is CASSQDIRQGHGYTF. In nucleotides, the CDR3 is TGCGCCAGCAGCCAAGATATAAGACAGGGCCATGGCTACACCTTC.

The chain joins TRBV28 to TRBJ1-5; D might be TRBD1 (5 bases). The CDR3 contains 19 residues. The germline V gene has CDR1 MDHEN and CDR2 SYDVKM. Trimming removed 5 bases at V and 0 bases at J, with 23 bases between. CDR3 loop: CASSARSEGRGSSNQPQHF. CDR3 DNA sequence: TGTGCCAGCAGTGCCCGAAGTGAGGGGCGGGGGTCTAGCAATCAGCCCCAGCATTTT.

This clone appeared once. The chain has TRBV14 and TRBJ1-1, with D tentatively TRBD1 (5 bases). The V gene lost 2 bases and the J gene lost 4 bases, with 11 bases spanning the gap. Germline V gene sequence: CDR1 SGHDN, CDR2 FVKESK. The CDR3 has 14 amino acids. This chain's CDR3 is CASSQQGWSTEAFF. The CDR3 nucleotides are TGTGCCAGCAGCCAACAGGGATGGAGCACTGAAGCTTTCTTT.

The V gene is TRBV6-1, the J gene TRBJ2-1; perhaps TRBD2 as D (5 bases). The CDR3 has 15 residues. Germline values: CDR1 MNHNS, CDR2 SASEGT. V gave up 1 base and J gave up 0 bases, with 7 bases separating them. CDR3 sequence (DNA): TGTGCCAGCAGTGAAGACGGGGTCTCCTACAATGAGCAGTTCTTC. Translation: CASSEDGVSYNEQFF.

CDR3 residues: CASSLDLGLYNEQFF. The CDR3 region has the DNA TGTGCCAGCAGCTTAGACCTGGGACTTTACAATGAGCAGTTCTTC. V is TRBV7-9 and J is TRBJ2-1, with D maybe TRBD2 (6 bases). CDR3 length: 15 amino acids. V gave up 1 base and J gave up 4 bases, with 11 bases separating them. Germline lookup yields CDR1 SEHNR and CDR2 FQNEAQ (reference sequence). The full variable domain, rest sourced from reference TRBV7-9 and TRBJ2-1, is DTGVSQNPRHKITKRGQNVTFRCDPISEHNRLYWYRQTLGQGPEFLTYFQNEAQLEKSRLLSDRFSAERPKGSFSTLEIQRTEQGDSAMYLCASSLDLGLYNEQFFGPGTRLTVL.

This rearrangement joins TRBV28 to TRBJ1-2, with D hard to call. V gave up 3 bases and J gave up 7 bases, with 6 bases separating them. From germline, CDR1 is MDHEN and CDR2 SYDVKM. This CDR3 contains 11 residues. CDR3 DNA sequence: TGTGCCAGCAGTTTCTTACTTGGCTACACCTTC. Encoded protein: CASSFLLGYTF.

The chain employs TRBV6-5 and TRBJ2-5; 7 bases line up with TRBD2. Germline V gene lookup returns CDR1 MNHEY and CDR2 SVGAGI. The CDR3 consists of 15 residues. Trimming at V came to 4 bases and at J to 5 bases, leaving 10 bases not matched to a gene. In DNA form, the CDR3 reads TGTGCCAGCAGTTCCCTTCGCGGGGGACCGGAGACCCAGTACTTC. Protein: CASSSLRGGPETQYF.

This clone was detected only once. This chain uses TRBV27 with TRBJ1-5, with 9 positions matching TRBD1. The CDR3 runs 17 residues. V shed 4 bases and J 2 bases; nucleotides not matched to a gene: 9. From germline, CDR1 is MNHEY and CDR2 SMNVEV (reference sequence). CDR3 in DNA: TGTGCCAGCAGTTCGGAAACAGGGGGCAGGGGCAATCAGCCCCAGCATTTT. Amino acid sequence: CASSSETGGRGNQPQHF.